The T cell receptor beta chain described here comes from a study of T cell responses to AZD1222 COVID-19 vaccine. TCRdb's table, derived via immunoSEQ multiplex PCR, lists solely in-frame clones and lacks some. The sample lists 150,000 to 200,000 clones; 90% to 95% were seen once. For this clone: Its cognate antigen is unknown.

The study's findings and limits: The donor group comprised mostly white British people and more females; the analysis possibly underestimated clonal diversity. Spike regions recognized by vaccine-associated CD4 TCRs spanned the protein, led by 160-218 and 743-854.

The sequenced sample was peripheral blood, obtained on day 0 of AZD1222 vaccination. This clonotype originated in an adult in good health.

This chain's CDR3 is CASSGTGGYGYTF. Here the CDR3 DNA reads TGTGCCAGCAGCGGTACAGGGGGCTATGGCTACACCTTC. The V gene is TRBV9, the J gene TRBJ1-2; 8 nucleotides match TRBD1. The CDR3 extends over 13 amino acids. Looked up from germline, CDR1 is SGDLS and CDR2 is YYNGEE. V gave up 3 bases and J gave up 4 bases; unmatched junction bases: 2. Combining the CDR3 with reference TRBV9 and TRBJ1-2 gives the whole variable domain DSGVTQTPKHLITATGQRVTLRCSPRSGDLSVYWYQQSLDQGLQFLIQYYNGEERAKGNILERFSAQQFPDLHSELNLSSLELGDSALYFCASSGTGGYGYTFGSGTRLTVV.